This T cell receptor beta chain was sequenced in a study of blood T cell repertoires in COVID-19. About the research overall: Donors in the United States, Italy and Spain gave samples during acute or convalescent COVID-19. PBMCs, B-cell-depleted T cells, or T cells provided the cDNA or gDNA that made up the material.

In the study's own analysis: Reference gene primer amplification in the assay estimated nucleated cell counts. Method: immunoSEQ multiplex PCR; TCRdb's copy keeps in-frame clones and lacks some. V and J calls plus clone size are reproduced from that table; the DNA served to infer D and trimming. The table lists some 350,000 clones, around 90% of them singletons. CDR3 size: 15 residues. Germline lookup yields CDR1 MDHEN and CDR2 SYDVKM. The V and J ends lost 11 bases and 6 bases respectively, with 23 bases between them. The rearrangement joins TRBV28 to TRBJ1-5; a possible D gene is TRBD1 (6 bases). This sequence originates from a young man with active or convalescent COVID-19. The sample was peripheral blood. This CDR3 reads CASRGGGSYGQPQHF. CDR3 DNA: TGTGCCTCTCGGGGCGGGGGCAGTTACGGTCAGCCCCAGCATTTT.